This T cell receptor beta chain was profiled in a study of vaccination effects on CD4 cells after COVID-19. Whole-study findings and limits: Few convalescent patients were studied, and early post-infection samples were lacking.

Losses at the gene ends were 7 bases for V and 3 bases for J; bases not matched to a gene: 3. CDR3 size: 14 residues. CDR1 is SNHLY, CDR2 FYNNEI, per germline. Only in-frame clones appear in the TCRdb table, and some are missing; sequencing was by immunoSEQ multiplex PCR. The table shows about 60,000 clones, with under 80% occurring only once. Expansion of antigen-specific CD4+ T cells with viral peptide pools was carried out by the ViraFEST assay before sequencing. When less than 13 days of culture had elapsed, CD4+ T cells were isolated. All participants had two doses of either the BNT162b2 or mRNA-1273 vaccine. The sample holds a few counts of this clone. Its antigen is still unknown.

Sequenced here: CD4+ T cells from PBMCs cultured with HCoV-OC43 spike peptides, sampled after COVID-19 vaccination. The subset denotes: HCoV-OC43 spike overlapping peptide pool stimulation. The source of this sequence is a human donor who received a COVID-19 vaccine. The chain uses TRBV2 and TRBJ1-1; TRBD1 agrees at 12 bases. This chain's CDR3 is CASTGTGGHTEAFF. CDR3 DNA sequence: TGTGCCAGCACCGGGACAGGGGGCCACACTGAAGCTTTCTTT.